This is a list of T cell receptor beta chains from one sample in a study of blood T cell repertoires in COVID-19. The assay was immunoSEQ multiplex PCR, and TCRdb's table has in-frame clones only and misses some. Here the sample spans 200,000 to 250,000 clones, roughly 90% being singletons. The sequencing sample was made of peripheral blood. The receptors stem from a man aged 30 to 39 who had recovered from COVID-19. The CDR3 runs from the conserved cysteine through the conserved F or W. The order of the fields is J gene, V gene, clone size, D gene, CDR3 protein, CDR3 DNA. D genes are given only for firm matches. Expanded clones are given a class, and other clones once, few, many or no size at all.

j_gene: TRBJ1-2
v_gene: TRBV5-1
abundance: NA
d_gene: TRBD1
CDR3aa: CASLPRTGYNYGYTF
CDR3nt: TGCGCCAGCCTACCACGGACAGGATATAACTATGGCTACACCTTC

j_gene: TRBJ2-2
v_gene: TRBV12-3/TRBV12-4
abundance: NA
d_gene: NA
CDR3aa: CASSLNRGELFF
CDR3nt: TGTGCCAGCAGTTTAAATCGCGGGGAGCTGTTTTTT

j_gene: TRBJ1-5
v_gene: TRBV4-3
abundance: NA
d_gene: NA
CDR3aa: CASSQDSQGRQPQHF
CDR3nt: TGCGCCAGCAGCCAAGATTCCCAGGGGAGACAGCCCCAGCATTTT

j_gene: TRBJ1-4
v_gene: TRBV29-1
abundance: NA
d_gene: NA
CDR3aa: CSVVLSVNNEKLFF
CDR3nt: TGCAGCGTTGTGCTCAGTGTGAATAATGAAAAACTGTTTTTT

j_gene: TRBJ2-1
v_gene: TRBV9
abundance: NA
d_gene: NA
CDR3aa: CASSPHGGRGFSYNEQFF
CDR3nt: TGTGCCAGCAGCCCTCATGGGGGCAGAGGGTTCTCCTACAATGAGCAGTTCTTC

j_gene: TRBJ2-7
v_gene: TRBV7-2
abundance: NA
d_gene: TRBD2
CDR3aa: CASSLVGLAGADLFEQYF
CDR3nt: TGTGCCAGCAGCTTAGTGGGACTAGCGGGGGCCGACTTATTCGAGCAGTACTTC

j_gene: TRBJ1-2
v_gene: TRBV12-3/TRBV12-4
abundance: NA
d_gene: NA
CDR3aa: CASSLEVGGGYTF
CDR3nt: TGTGCCAGCAGTTTAGAAGTGGGGGGAGGCTACACCTTC

j_gene: TRBJ1-4
v_gene: TRBV19
abundance: NA
d_gene: NA
CDR3aa: CASSMVVRGEKLFF
CDR3nt: TGTGCCAGTAGTATGGTCGTCCGGGGTGAAAAACTGTTTTTT

j_gene: TRBJ2-2
v_gene: TRBV9
abundance: few
d_gene: TRBD1
CDR3aa: CASSWTGEGELFF
CDR3nt: TGTGCCAGCAGCTGGACAGGGGAGGGGGAGCTGTTTTTT

j_gene: TRBJ2-4
v_gene: TRBV19
abundance: NA
d_gene: NA
CDR3aa: CASSLIQGRVAKNIQYF
CDR3nt: TGTGCCAGTAGTCTAATACAGGGAAGGGTAGCCAAAAACATTCAGTACTTC

j_gene: TRBJ1-2
v_gene: TRBV10-3
abundance: NA
d_gene: NA
CDR3aa: CAIRTEQYVYGYTF
CDR3nt: TGTGCCATCAGGACAGAGCAATACGTCTATGGCTACACCTTC